This T cell receptor beta chain originates from a study of long-term antiretroviral therapy in people with HIV. Prior to DNA extraction, the samples held 1-10 million cryopreserved PBMC. The germline V gene encodes CDR1 LNHDA and CDR2 SQIVND (reference sequence). The CDR3 sequence is 15 residues long. V trimming: 5 bases; J trimming: 3 bases; junction bases outside the gene matches: 5. Survey-level immunoSEQ v3.0 assays were run. The method was immunoSEQ multiplex PCR; TCRdb's version includes in-frame clones alone and lacks a portion of them. The sample has about 50,000 clones, about 80% seen once. The sequencing here drew on unsorted PBMCs, taken 0.8 years after starting antiretroviral therapy. V usage is TRBV19 and J usage is TRBJ2-7; TRBD2 aligns across 12 bases. The receptor was isolated from a woman under 30 with HIV. CDR3 residues: CASSARGLAGYEQYF. In DNA form, the CDR3 reads TGTGCCAGTAGTGCCCGGGGACTAGCGGGCTACGAGCAGTACTTC.